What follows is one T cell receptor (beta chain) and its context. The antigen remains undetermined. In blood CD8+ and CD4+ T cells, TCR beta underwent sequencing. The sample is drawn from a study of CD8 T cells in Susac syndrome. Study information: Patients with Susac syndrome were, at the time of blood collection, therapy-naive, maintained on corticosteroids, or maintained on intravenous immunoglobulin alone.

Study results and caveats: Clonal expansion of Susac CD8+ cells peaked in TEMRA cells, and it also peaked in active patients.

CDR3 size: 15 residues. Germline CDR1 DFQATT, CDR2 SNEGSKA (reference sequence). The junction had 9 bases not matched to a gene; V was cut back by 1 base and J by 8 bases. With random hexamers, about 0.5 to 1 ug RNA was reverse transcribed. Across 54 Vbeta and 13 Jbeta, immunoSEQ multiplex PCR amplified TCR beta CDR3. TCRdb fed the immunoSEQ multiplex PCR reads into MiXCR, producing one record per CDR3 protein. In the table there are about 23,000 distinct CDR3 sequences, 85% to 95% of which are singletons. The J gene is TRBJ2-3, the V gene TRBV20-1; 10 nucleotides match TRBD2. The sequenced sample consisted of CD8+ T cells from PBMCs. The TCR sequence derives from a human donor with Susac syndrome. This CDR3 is CSARVSGGALGTQYF. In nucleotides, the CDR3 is TGCAGTGCTAGAGTCAGCGGGGGGGCCTTAGGTACGCAGTATTTT.